This passage covers 11 T cell receptor beta chains from one sample sequenced in a study of blood T cell repertoires in COVID-19. Clones were read by immunoSEQ multiplex PCR, and TCRdb kept only the in-frame ones, dropping some. The table has approximately 170,000 clones, 83% seen once. Sequencing input: PBMCs or T cells enriched from blood (not recorded which). These receptors came from a woman aged 45-59 years in a cohort exposed to, infected with or recovered from COVID-19 (not recorded which).

This chain connects TRBV11-3 to TRBJ2-3; D not resolved. Looked up from germline, CDR1 is SGHNT and CDR2 is YENEEA. The length of the CDR3 is 14 residues. V lost 5 bases and J 1 base, leaving 10 bases between the germline ends. The CDR3 protein is CASSTAEGTDTQYF. The CDR3 DNA follows: TGTGCCAGCAGCACAGCCGAAGGCACAGATACGCAGTATTTT.

V and J are TRBV3-1 (or the pseudogene TRBV3-2) and TRBJ2-7, with TRBD2 matching over 7 bases. Trimming took 2 bases from V and 6 from J; bases not matched to a gene: 13. Germline-derived CDR1 and CDR2 are LGHDT and YNNKEL (reference sequence). The CDR3 covers 16 residues. CDR3 sequence (DNA): TGTGCCAGCAGCCAACCCCTCGGGGACGGGAGGAGCGAGCAGTACTTC. This translates into CASSQPLGDGRSEQYF.

The gene calls are TRBV27 and TRBJ1-2; 7 bases are a match to TRBD1. Germline CDR1 reads MNHEY; CDR2 reads SMNVEV (reference sequence). The CDR3 spans 15 residues. The trim removed 2 bases at V and 0 bases at J, leaving 3 bases unmatched. The CDR3 loop reads CASSLGTGANYGYTF. The CDR3 coding sequence is TGTGCCAGCAGTTTAGGTACAGGGGCTAACTATGGCTACACCTTC.

The chain employs TRBV4-1 and TRBJ2-7; 9 positions agree with TRBD1. V lost 5 bases and J lost 2; bases outside the gene matches: 7. The CDR3 has 15 amino acids. The germline gives CDR1 MGHRA, CDR2 YSYEKL. The CDR3 sequence is CASSTRQGDPYEQYF. As DNA, the CDR3 is TGCGCCAGCAGCACCCGACAGGGGGACCCCTACGAGCAGTACTTC.

This sequence joins TRBV5-1 and TRBJ1-5, with TRBD1 identical over 7 bases. Trimming took 0 bases from V and 2 from J; bases not matched to a gene: 14. CDR1 is SGHRS and CDR2 is YFSETQ in the germline V gene. This CDR3 spans 19 amino acids. The CDR3 reads CASSLGPDRVERGNQPQHF. The CDR3 coding sequence is TGCGCCAGCAGCTTGGGACCCGACAGGGTTGAGCGTGGCAATCAGCCCCAGCATTTT.

The chain recombines TRBV4-1 with TRBJ1-2, with 7 bases lining up with TRBD1. Trimming cost V 4 bases and J 5 bases; bases outside gene matches: 10. CDR1 and CDR2 from the germline V gene are MGHRA and YSYEKL. The CDR3 covers 15 residues. The CDR3 region has the DNA TGCGCCAGCAGCCTTAGCGCCGGGACAGTTTATGGCTACACCTTC. Translated, it gives CASSLSAGTVYGYTF.

V gene TRBV28 combines with J gene TRBJ2-3; 8 bases match TRBD2. Per germline, CDR1 MDHEN and CDR2 SYDVKM. The V and J ends lost 4 bases and 1 base, in that order; junction bases with no gene match: 7. The CDR3 consists of 16 residues. The CDR3 DNA sequence: TGTGCCAGCAGTTCGCTTCGGCGGGGGGGCACAGATACGCAGTATTTT. Residues: CASSSLRRGGTDTQYF.

The table lists this clone with a few counts. The genes are TRBV9 and TRBJ2-1, with D perhaps matching TRBD2 (5 bases). V was shortened by 0 bases and J by 2 bases, with 9 bases between the two germline ends. This CDR3 has 15 residues. CDR1 is SGDLS and CDR2 is YYNGEE in the germline V gene. The CDR3 reads CASSVDGRTYNEQFF. The CDR3 bases are TGTGCCAGCAGCGTAGATGGGAGAACCTACAATGAGCAGTTCTTC.

The J gene is TRBJ2-3, the V gene TRBV19; D is perhaps TRBD1 (5 bases). The ends were cut back, 9 bases at V and 1 base at J, with 14 bases in the middle. The CDR3 totals 14 residues. Germline V lookup: CDR1 LNHDA, CDR2 SQIVND (reference sequence). The CDR3 DNA reads TGTGCCAGCCAGAAGGGGTTAGGCACAGATACGCAGTATTTT. Residues: CASQKGLGTDTQYF.

This clone was picked up one time. V and J are TRBV3-1 (or the pseudogene TRBV3-2) and TRBJ1-2; 8 bases are shared with TRBD1. The germline V gene encodes CDR1 LGHDT and CDR2 YNNKEL (reference sequence). This CDR3 has 17 residues. V lost 0 bases to trimming and J lost 5 bases; unmatched junction nucleotides: 11. CDR3 bases: TGTGCCAGCAGCCAAGATTATGGACAGGGAAAAGGGTATGGCTACACCTTC. It encodes CASSQDYGQGKGYGYTF.

The V gene is TRBV15, the J gene TRBJ1-1; D uncertain. Trimming cost V 2 bases and J 0 bases, with 4 bases left between them. This CDR3 spans 13 amino acids. From germline, CDR1 is LNHNV and CDR2 YYDKDF (reference sequence). CDR3 nucleotides: TGTGCCACCAGCAGACAGATGAACACTGAAGCTTTCTTT. It is translated as CATSRQMNTEAFF.